The 14 T cell receptor beta chains below all came from one sample that was sequenced in a study of blood T cell repertoires in COVID-19. The data were produced by immunoSEQ multiplex PCR, yet TCRdb's version contains in-frame clones alone and is incomplete. The data show 270,000 or so clones, just under 90% seen once. Sequenced sample: PBMCs or T cells enriched from blood (not recorded which). Every receptor here comes from a woman aged 30 to 39 with acute COVID-19.

The J gene is TRBJ1-6, the V gene TRBV18; TRBD1 aligns across 7 bases. Germline trimming cut 6 bases from V and 8 bases from J; bases unmatched to any gene: 7. Germline V gene data show CDR1 as KGHSH and CDR2 as LQKENI. The CDR3 totals 14 residues. CDR3 bases: TGTGCCAGCTCGCACACAGGGGTTGATTCACCCCTCCACTTT. Translated, it gives CASSHTGVDSPLHF.

This chain links TRBV7-8 with TRBJ2-2; D possibly corresponds to TRBD2 (5 bases). The germline V and J ends were trimmed by 1 base and 0 bases, with 12 bases remaining between them. The CDR3 is 17 residues long. Per germline, CDR1 SGHVS and CDR2 FQNEAQ. The CDR3 nucleotides are TGTGCCAGCAGCTTAGGCTCGGGGAACGCGAACACCGGGGAGCTGTTTTTT. Its translation: CASSLGSGNANTGELFF.

This chain links TRBV28 with TRBJ1-5; unclear D gene. Germline V gene lookup returns CDR1 MDHEN and CDR2 SYDVKM. CDR3 length equals 13 residues. Deletions cut 5 bases from V and 5 bases from J, with 10 bases between. CDR3 loop: CASSLPLDQPQHF. DNA of the CDR3: TGTGCCAGCAGTCTTCCACTCGATCAGCCCCAGCATTTT.

This chain uses TRBV27 with TRBJ2-7; 8 bases match TRBD2. Losses at the gene ends were 4 bases for V and 4 bases for J; bases not matched to a gene: 3. The CDR3 consists of 13 residues. Germline values: CDR1 MNHEY, CDR2 SMNVEV (reference sequence). The CDR3 reads CASSSTSGYEQYF. The CDR3 DNA follows: TGTGCCAGCAGTTCCACTAGCGGATACGAGCAGTACTTC.

The chain employs TRBV27 and TRBJ2-2; D gene uncertain. This CDR3 contains 15 residues. CDR1 MNHEY and CDR2 SMNVEV come from the germline V gene (reference sequence). Trimming stripped 4 bases from V and 0 bases from J, with 9 bases between. CDR3 nucleotide sequence: TGTGCCAGCAGTTCTAAGAATACGAACACCGGGGAGCTGTTTTTT. It yields the protein CASSSKNTNTGELFF.

With respect to this clone: Other DNA sequences in this specimen translate into the identical CDR3. The gene calls are TRBV19 and TRBJ1-2, with TRBD1 matching 9 bases. CDR1 is LNHDA and CDR2 is SQIVND in the germline V gene (reference sequence). The J segment lost 2 bases and the V segment lost 5 bases, leaving 3 bases of the junction unmatched. The CDR3 covers 14 residues. The CDR3 region has the DNA TGTGCCAGTAGTCCGGGACAGGGAAACTATGGCTACACCTTC. This sequence encodes CASSPGQGNYGYTF.

This sequence joins TRBV28 and TRBJ1-1, with 11 bases identical to TRBD1. CDR1 is MDHEN and CDR2 is SYDVKM in the germline V gene. The J segment lost 3 bases and the V segment lost 5 bases, leaving 5 bases of the junction unmatched. CDR3 length: 15 residues. CDR3 sequence (DNA): TGTGCCAGCAGTACACCGGGACAGGGGGACACTGAAGCTTTCTTT. This gives the protein CASSTPGQGDTEAFF.

The chain links TRBV7-8 to TRBJ2-7, with D perhaps TRBD2 (6 bases). Trimming took 3 bases from V and 1 from J, leaving 13 bases between them. This CDR3 region has 15 residues. Germline CDR1 reads SGHVS; CDR2 reads FQNEAQ. Here the CDR3 DNA reads TGTGCCAGCAGCTTCCCGAGTGGGGGGTCCTACGAGCAGTACTTC. Its protein product is CASSFPSGGSYEQYF.

The chain has TRBV19 and TRBJ2-3, with D possibly matching TRBD2 (6 bases). Germline V gene lookup returns CDR1 LNHDA and CDR2 SQIVND (reference sequence). V was clipped by 7 bases and J by 4 bases, with 12 bases between them. The CDR3 loop spans 13 amino acids. CDR3 loop: CASTGEYADTQYF. The CDR3 DNA follows: TGTGCCAGTACGGGGGAATACGCAGATACGCAGTATTTT.

V usage is TRBV24-1 and J usage is TRBJ1-5; 8 positions agree with TRBD1. This CDR3 region has 14 residues. Germline CDR1 is KGHDR and CDR2 is SFDVKD. With V trimmed by 4 bases and J by 7 bases, 5 bases remained unmatched. CDR3 coding DNA: TGTGCCACCAGTGACGCGGACAGGGAGCAGCCCCAGCATTTT. Translating it yields CATSDADREQPQHF.

This chain connects TRBV2 to TRBJ1-1, with no clear D. In germline, CDR1 is SNHLY, CDR2 FYNNEI. The CDR3 totals 14 residues. Deletions cut 6 bases from V and 2 bases from J, with 13 bases between. CDR3 in amino acids: CASRNQGLNTEAFF. The CDR3 DNA reads as TGTGCCAGCAGGAATCAAGGACTTAACACTGAAGCTTTCTTT. The variable domain in full, with the rest retrieved from reference TRBV2 and TRBJ1-1, is EPEVTQTPSHQVTQMGQEVILRCVPISNHLYFYWYRQILGQKVEFLVSFYNNEISEKSEIFDDQFSVERPDGSNFTLKIRSTKLEDSAMYFCASRNQGLNTEAFFGQGTRLTVV.

This clone came up once. J is TRBJ2-1 and V is TRBV5-1; a possible D gene is TRBD1 (6 bases). V lost 0 bases and J lost 0, with 10 bases in between. CDR1 and CDR2 from the germline V gene are SGHRS and YFSETQ. The CDR3 length is 16 residues. CDR3 in DNA: TGCGCCAGCAGCTTGGGGGGGCAGTCCTCCTACAATGAGCAGTTCTTC. Translation: CASSLGGQSSYNEQFF.

J is TRBJ2-1 and V is TRBV16, with a possible D match to TRBD2 (6 bases). Germline CDR1 KGHSY, CDR2 FQNENV. Trimming shortened V by 4 bases and J by 0 bases, and 13 bases separated the two germline ends. This CDR3 has 16 residues. In DNA form, the CDR3 reads TGTGCCAGCAGCCGCGGGACGATCCCCTCCTACAATGAGCAGTTCTTC. Translation gives CASSRGTIPSYNEQFF. The full variable domain, completed using reference TRBV16 and TRBJ2-1, is GEEVAQTPKHLVRGEGQKAKLYCAPIKGHSYVFWYQQVLKNEFKFLISFQNENVFDETGMPKERFSAKCLPNSPCSLEIQATKLEDSAVYFCASSRGTIPSYNEQFFGPGTRLTVL.

The rearrangement links TRBV7-2 to TRBJ2-3; D perhaps matches TRBD1 (6 bases). This CDR3 is 15 amino acids long. The V end was cut by 5 bases, the J end by 2 bases, with 14 bases between. CDR1 is SGHTA and CDR2 is FQGNSA in the germline V gene. As DNA, the CDR3 is TGTGCCAGCAGCCGGGGCCAGGGACACACAGATACGCAGTATTTT. It codes for CASSRGQGHTDTQYF.